This T cell receptor (beta chain) originates from a study of metastatic and nonmetastatic thyroid tumors. Germline CDR1 DFQATT, CDR2 SNEGSKA (reference sequence). The CDR3 length is 14 residues. Trimming pared 3 bases from V and 2 bases from J, leaving 13 bases between. Every patient was untreated before thyroid surgery. TCRdb re-analyzed the PCR reads using MiXCR. The sample holds tens of thousands of clones, roughly a quarter seen once. V and J are TRBV20-1 and TRBJ1-2; D possibly corresponds to TRBD1 (6 bases). The origin of this receptor is a male donor with papillary thyroid cancer or a benign thyroid nodule (not recorded which). Some clones in this sample may be carry-over from other donors' samples. The sequenced sample consisted of tumor tissue. The chain's CDR3 is CSARDTGSNYGYTF. CDR3 nucleotide sequence: TGCAGTGCTAGGGACACAGGGTCCAACTATGGCTACACCTTC.